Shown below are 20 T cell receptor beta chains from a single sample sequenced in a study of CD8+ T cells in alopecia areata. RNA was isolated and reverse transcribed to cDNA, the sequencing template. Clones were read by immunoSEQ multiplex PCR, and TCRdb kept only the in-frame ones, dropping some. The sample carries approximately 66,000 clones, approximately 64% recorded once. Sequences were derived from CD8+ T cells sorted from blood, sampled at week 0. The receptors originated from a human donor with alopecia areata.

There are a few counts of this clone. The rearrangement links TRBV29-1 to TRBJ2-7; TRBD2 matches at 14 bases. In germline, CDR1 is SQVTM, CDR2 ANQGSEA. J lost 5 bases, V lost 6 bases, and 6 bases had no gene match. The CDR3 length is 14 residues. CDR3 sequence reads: CSVPGTSGSHEQYF. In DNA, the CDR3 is TGCAGCGTACCCGGGACTAGCGGGAGCCACGAGCAGTACTTC.

The CDR3 region has the DNA TGTGCCAGCAGCTTTGGAGGGAGAGCCGAGACCCAGTACTTC. Residues: CASSFGGRAETQYF. V gene TRBV7-9 combines with J gene TRBJ2-5; tentatively, D is TRBD2 (6 bases). Trimming removed 3 bases at V and 5 bases at J, with 13 bases between. The CDR3 totals 14 residues. Germline V gene sequence: CDR1 SEHNR, CDR2 FQNEAQ (reference sequence).

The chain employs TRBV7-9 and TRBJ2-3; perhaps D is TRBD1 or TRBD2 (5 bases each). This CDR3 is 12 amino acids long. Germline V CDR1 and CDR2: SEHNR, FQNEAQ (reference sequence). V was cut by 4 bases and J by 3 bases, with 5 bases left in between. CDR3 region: CASSWGTDTQYF. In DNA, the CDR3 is TGTGCCAGCAGCTGGGGGACAGATACGCAGTATTTT.

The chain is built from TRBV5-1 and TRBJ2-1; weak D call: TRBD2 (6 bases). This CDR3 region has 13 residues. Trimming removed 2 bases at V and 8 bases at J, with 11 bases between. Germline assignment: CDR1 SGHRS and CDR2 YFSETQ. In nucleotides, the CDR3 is TGCGCCAGCAGCTTCTGGACGGGGGATGAGCAGTTCTTC. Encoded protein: CASSFWTGDEQFF.

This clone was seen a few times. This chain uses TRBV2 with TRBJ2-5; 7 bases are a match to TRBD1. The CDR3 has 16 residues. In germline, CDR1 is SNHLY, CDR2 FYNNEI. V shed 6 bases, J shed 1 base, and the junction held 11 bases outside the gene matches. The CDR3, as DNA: TGTGCCAGCAGCTTGGTGGACAGGTCAATCCAAGAGACCCAGTACTTC. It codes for CASSLVDRSIQETQYF.

The CDR3 sequence is CASSLSQSSNQPQHF. The DNA for the CDR3 is TGTGCCAGCAGTTTATCGCAATCTAGCAATCAGCCCCAGCATTTT. The rearrangement uses TRBV27 and TRBJ1-5, with unresolved D. From germline, CDR1 is MNHEY and CDR2 SMNVEV (reference sequence). The V end lost 0 bases, the J end lost 0 bases, and 6 bases lay between the germline ends. CDR3 length equals 15 residues.

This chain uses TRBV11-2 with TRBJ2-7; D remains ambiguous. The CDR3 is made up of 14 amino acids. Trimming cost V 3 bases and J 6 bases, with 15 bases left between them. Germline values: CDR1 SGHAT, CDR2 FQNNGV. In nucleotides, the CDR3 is TGTGCCAGCAGCTTGGGAACCTCGGTCGGCGAGCAGTACTTC. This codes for CASSLGTSVGEQYF.

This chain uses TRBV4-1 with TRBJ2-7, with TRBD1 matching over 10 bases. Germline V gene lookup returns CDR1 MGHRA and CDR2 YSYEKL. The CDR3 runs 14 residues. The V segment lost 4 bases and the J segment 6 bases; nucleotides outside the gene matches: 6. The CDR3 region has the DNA TGCGCCAGCAGCCCGGGGACAGGGGTGGGCGAGCAGTACTTC. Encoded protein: CASSPGTGVGEQYF.

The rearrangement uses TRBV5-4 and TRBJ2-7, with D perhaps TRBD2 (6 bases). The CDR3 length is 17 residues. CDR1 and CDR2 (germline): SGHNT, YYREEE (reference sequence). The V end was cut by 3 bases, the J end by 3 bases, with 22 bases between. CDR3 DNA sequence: TGTGCCAGCAGCTCGGGAACGACGCCGGGACTGCGCTACGAGCAGTACTTC. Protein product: CASSSGTTPGLRYEQYF.

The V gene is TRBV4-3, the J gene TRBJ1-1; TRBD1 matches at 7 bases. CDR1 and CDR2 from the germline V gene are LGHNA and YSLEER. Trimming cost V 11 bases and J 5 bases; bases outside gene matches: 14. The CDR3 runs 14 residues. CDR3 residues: CASKGAGRATEAFF. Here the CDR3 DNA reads TGCGCCTCAAAGGGGGCGGGGAGAGCGACTGAAGCTTTCTTT.

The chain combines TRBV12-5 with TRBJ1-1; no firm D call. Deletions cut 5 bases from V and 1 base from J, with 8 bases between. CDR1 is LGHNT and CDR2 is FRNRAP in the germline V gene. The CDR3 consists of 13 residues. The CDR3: CASGDAENTEAFF. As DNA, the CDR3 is TGTGCTAGTGGTGATGCGGAGAACACTGAAGCTTTCTTT.

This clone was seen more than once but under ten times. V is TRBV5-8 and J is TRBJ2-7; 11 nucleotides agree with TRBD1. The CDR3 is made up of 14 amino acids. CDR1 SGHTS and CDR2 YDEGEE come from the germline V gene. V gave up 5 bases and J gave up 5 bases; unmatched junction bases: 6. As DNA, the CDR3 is TGTGCCAGCAGAACCGGGACAGGGGGGAACGAGCAGTACTTC. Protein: CASRTGTGGNEQYF.

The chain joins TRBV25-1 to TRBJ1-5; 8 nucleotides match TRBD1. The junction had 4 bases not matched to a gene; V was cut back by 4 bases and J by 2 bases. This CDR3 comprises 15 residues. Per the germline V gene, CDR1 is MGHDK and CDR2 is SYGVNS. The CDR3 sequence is CASSVGTGGNQPQHF. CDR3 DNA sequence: TGTGCCAGCAGTGTGGGGACAGGAGGCAATCAGCCCCAGCATTTT.

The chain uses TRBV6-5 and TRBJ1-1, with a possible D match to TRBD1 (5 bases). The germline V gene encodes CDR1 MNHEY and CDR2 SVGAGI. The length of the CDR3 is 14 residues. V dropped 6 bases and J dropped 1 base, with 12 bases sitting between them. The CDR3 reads CASSWDGGNTEAFF. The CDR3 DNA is TGTGCCAGCAGCTGGGACGGCGGGAACACTGAAGCTTTCTTT.

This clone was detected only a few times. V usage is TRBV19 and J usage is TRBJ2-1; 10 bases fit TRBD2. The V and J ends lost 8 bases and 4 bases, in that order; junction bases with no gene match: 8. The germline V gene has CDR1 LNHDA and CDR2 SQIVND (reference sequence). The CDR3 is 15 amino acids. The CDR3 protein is CASRNPSGGYNEQFF. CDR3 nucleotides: TGTGCCAGTCGGAACCCTAGCGGGGGATACAATGAGCAGTTCTTC.

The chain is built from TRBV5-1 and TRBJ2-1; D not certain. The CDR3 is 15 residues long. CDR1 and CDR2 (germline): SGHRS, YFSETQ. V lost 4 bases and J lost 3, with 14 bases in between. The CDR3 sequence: CASSPYPWGYNEQFF. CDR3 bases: TGCGCCAGCAGCCCCTACCCATGGGGCTACAATGAGCAGTTCTTC.

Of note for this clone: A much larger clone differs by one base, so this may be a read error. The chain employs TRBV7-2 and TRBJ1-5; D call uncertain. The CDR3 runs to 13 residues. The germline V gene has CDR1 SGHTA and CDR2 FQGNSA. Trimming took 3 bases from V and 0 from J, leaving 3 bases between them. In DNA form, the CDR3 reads TGTGCCAGCAGCTTCTATAGCAATCAGCCCCAGCATTTT. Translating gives CASSFYSNQPQHF.

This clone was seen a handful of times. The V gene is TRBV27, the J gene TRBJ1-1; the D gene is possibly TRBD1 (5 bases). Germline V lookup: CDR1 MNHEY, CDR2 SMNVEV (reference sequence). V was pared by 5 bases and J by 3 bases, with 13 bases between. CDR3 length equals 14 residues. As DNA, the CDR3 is TGTGCCAGCAGTCTCCGGGACGGCGACACTGAAGCTTTCTTT. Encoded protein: CASSLRDGDTEAFF.

As DNA, the CDR3 is TGTGCCAGCAGCAACCGGGAACAAGAGACCCAGTACTTC. Translated, it gives CASSNREQETQYF. The V call is TRBV7-8, the J call TRBJ2-5; possibly TRBD2 for D (5 bases). Trimming removed 5 bases at V and 2 bases at J, with 9 bases between. The CDR3 runs 13 residues. Germline CDR1 and CDR2: SGHVS and FQNEAQ.

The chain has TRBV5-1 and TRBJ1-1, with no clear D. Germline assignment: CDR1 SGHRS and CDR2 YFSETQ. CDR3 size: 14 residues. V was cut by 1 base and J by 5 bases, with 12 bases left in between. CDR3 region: CASSLNPKRTEAFF. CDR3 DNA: TGCGCCAGCAGCTTGAACCCTAAGAGGACTGAAGCTTTCTTT.